What follows are 26 T cell receptor beta chains derived from one specimen sequenced in a study of blood T cell repertoires in COVID-19. Profiled with immunoSEQ multiplex PCR; TCRdb holds only in-frame clones, not every one. The sample holds around 270,000 clones, less than 90% seen once. The sample consisted of peripheral blood. These receptors were obtained from a man aged 55 to 70 with acute or convalescent COVID-19.

The rearrangement uses TRBV11-3 and TRBJ2-1; possibly TRBD2 for D (6 bases). The CDR3 sequence is 13 residues long. Trimming removed 1 base from V and 9 bases from J, with 10 bases in between. Germline V gene data show CDR1 as SGHNT and CDR2 as YENEEA. The CDR3 loop reads CASSLAQGGEQFF. As DNA, the CDR3 is TGTGCCAGCAGCTTAGCGCAGGGAGGTGAGCAGTTCTTC.

The V gene is TRBV28, the J gene TRBJ1-5; 7 bases are shared with TRBD1. Germline trimming cut 5 bases from V and 7 bases from J; bases unmatched to any gene: 2. Germline lookup yields CDR1 MDHEN and CDR2 SYDVKM. The CDR3 sequence is 12 residues long. For the CDR3, the DNA is TGTGCCAGCAGTCCGACAGGGCAGCCCCAGCATTTT. Protein product: CASSPTGQPQHF.

The CDR3 region has the DNA TGTGCCAGCAGTTGGGGACAGGGAGTCTATGGCTACACCTTC. Translating it yields CASSWGQGVYGYTF. The V gene is TRBV28, the J gene TRBJ1-2; TRBD1 agrees at 9 bases. The CDR3 contains 14 residues. V lost 4 bases to trimming and J lost 4 bases; unmatched junction nucleotides: 4. The germline V gene has CDR1 MDHEN and CDR2 SYDVKM.

This clone came up once. V usage is TRBV5-1 and J usage is TRBJ2-7, with 8 bases lining up with TRBD2. J was trimmed by 2 bases and V by 1 base; bases with no gene match: 5. Per germline, CDR1 SGHRS and CDR2 YFSETQ. This CDR3 is built from 15 residues. The CDR3: CASSLNSGVTYEQYF. The CDR3 region has the DNA TGCGCCAGCAGCTTGAATAGCGGGGTTACCTACGAGCAGTACTTC. Using reference TRBV5-1 and TRBJ2-7 for the parts outside the CDR3, the full variable domain is KAGVTQTPRYLIKTRGQQVTLSCSPISGHRSVSWYQQTPGQGLQFLFEYFSETQRNKGNFPGRFSGRQFSNSRSEMNVSTLELGDSALYLCASSLNSGVTYEQYFGPGTRLTVT.

The chain employs TRBV29-1 and TRBJ1-4; a weak D match, TRBD1 (5 bases). This CDR3 is built from 14 residues. V shed 7 bases and J shed 3 bases, with 15 bases lying between them. CDR1 is SQVTM, CDR2 ANQGSEA, per germline. The CDR3 nucleotides read TGCAGCGCCGAAGGGACTGAATCTAATGAAAAACTGTTTTTT. This codes for CSAEGTESNEKLFF.

J is TRBJ2-7 and V is TRBV4-3; unclear D gene. Germline V lookup: CDR1 LGHNA, CDR2 YSLEER. Trimming cost V 0 bases and J 3 bases, with 12 bases left between them. The CDR3 has 15 amino acids. The CDR3 DNA reads as TGCGCCAGCAGCCAAGAGGGTAGCAGAGACTACGAGCAGTACTTC. Translating it yields CASSQEGSRDYEQYF.

V and J are TRBV2 and TRBJ2-3, with a possible D match to TRBD2 (6 bases). V lost 8 bases, J lost 2 bases, and 14 bases lay in between. The CDR3 spans 14 residues. CDR1 is SNHLY, CDR2 FYNNEI, per germline. This chain's CDR3 is CASRFGGATDTQYF. In nucleotides, the CDR3 is TGTGCCAGCCGTTTCGGAGGGGCCACAGATACGCAGTATTTT. The full variable domain, completed using reference TRBV2 and TRBJ2-3, is EPEVTQTPSHQVTQMGQEVILRCVPISNHLYFYWYRQILGQKVEFLVSFYNNEISEKSEIFDDQFSVERPDGSNFTLKIRSTKLEDSAMYFCASRFGGATDTQYFGPGTRLTVL.

The V gene is TRBV7-6, the J gene TRBJ2-5; 8 bases map to TRBD2. Trimming removed 2 bases from V and 3 bases from J; junction bases left unmatched: 5. This CDR3 has 15 residues. Germline lookup yields CDR1 SGHVS and CDR2 FNYEAQ. CDR3 coding DNA: TGTGCCAGCAGCTTAATGACTAGCGCCGAAGAGACCCAGTACTTC. Translated, it gives CASSLMTSAEETQYF.

V and J are TRBV7-2 and TRBJ2-7; TRBD1 matches at 7 bases. CDR3 size: 12 residues. Germline V gene data show CDR1 as SGHTA and CDR2 as FQGNSA. V lost 1 base, J lost 9 bases, and 3 bases stayed unmatched. For the CDR3, the DNA is TGTGCCAGCAGCTTAGGACAGGGAAGGCAGTACTTC. Translation: CASSLGQGRQYF. Full variable domain (remainder filled in from reference TRBV7-2 and TRBJ2-7): GAGVSQSPSNKVTEKGKDVELRCDPISGHTALYWYRQSLGQGLEFLIYFQGNSAPDKSGLPSDRFSAERTGGSVSTLTIQRTQQEDSAVYLCASSLGQGRQYFGPGTRLTVT.

This clone was observed a few times. Other DNA sequences of this sample code for an identical CDR3. The CDR3 DNA follows: TGTGCCAGCAGCTTAGCCGGGGGAAGCTACGAGCAGTACTTC. Amino acid sequence: CASSLAGGSYEQYF. This chain links TRBV7-2 with TRBJ2-7, with a weak D call TRBD2 (6 bases). The ends were cut back, 0 bases at V and 3 bases at J, with 9 bases in the middle. The CDR3 runs to 14 residues. CDR1 is SGHTA and CDR2 is FQGNSA in the germline V gene.

The chain combines TRBV24-1 with TRBJ2-1; 7 positions agree with TRBD2. Germline V gives CDR1 KGHDR, CDR2 SFDVKD. V shed 3 bases, J shed 7 bases, and the junction held 11 bases outside the gene matches. The CDR3 is made up of 16 amino acids. The CDR3 reads CATSDPTSARTNEQFF. Written as DNA, the CDR3 is TGTGCCACCAGTGATCCCACTAGCGCGAGGACGAATGAGCAGTTCTTC.

The V gene is TRBV27, the J gene TRBJ2-2; D remains ambiguous. Trimming shortened V by 6 bases and J by 6 bases, and 11 bases separated the two germline ends. Germline lookup yields CDR1 MNHEY and CDR2 SMNVEV (reference sequence). This CDR3 is built from 13 residues. CDR3 in amino acids: CASSTAQPGELFF. The CDR3 DNA reads TGTGCCAGCAGCACAGCACAACCCGGGGAGCTGTTTTTT.

V is TRBV9 and J is TRBJ1-3; D is possibly TRBD1 (6 bases). CDR3 length: 16 residues. V was clipped by 0 bases and J by 3 bases, with 13 bases between them. Germline V CDR1 and CDR2: SGDLS, YYNGEE. In DNA, the CDR3 is TGTGCCAGCAGCGTAGGCGGGGGCGTATATGGAAACACCATATATTTT. It is translated as CASSVGGGVYGNTIYF.

V is TRBV6-5 and J is TRBJ2-1; 8 bases match TRBD2. V dropped 7 bases and J dropped 4; count of bases not matched to a gene: 3. Germline CDR1 reads MNHEY; CDR2 reads SVGAGI. The CDR3 has 13 residues. The CDR3 sequence: CASTGGTYNEQFF. CDR3 DNA sequence: TGTGCCAGCACGGGGGGGACTTACAATGAGCAGTTCTTC.

This sequence joins TRBV19 and TRBJ2-5, with D perhaps matching TRBD1 (6 bases). The germline CDR1 and CDR2 sequences are LNHDA and SQIVND (reference sequence). The germline V and J ends were trimmed by 3 bases and 4 bases, with 9 bases remaining between them. The length of the CDR3 is 13 residues. The CDR3: CASSIAGVETQYF. The CDR3 DNA follows: TGTGCCAGTAGTATCGCAGGGGTAGAGACCCAGTACTTC.

The table lists this clone with a few counts. The genes are TRBV7-6 and TRBJ2-5, with D possibly matching TRBD2 (6 bases). The V and J ends lost 1 base and 2 bases respectively, with 14 bases between them. Germline V gene data show CDR1 as SGHVS and CDR2 as FNYEAQ. This CDR3 has 16 amino acids. This CDR3 is CASSLGGTAGQETQYF. In nucleotides, the CDR3 is TGTGCCAGCAGCTTAGGGGGGACTGCGGGGCAAGAGACCCAGTACTTC.

The chain carries TRBV6-5 and TRBJ1-2; TRBD1 aligns across 9 bases. The germline CDR1 and CDR2 sequences are MNHEY and SVGAGI. V was pared by 10 bases and J by 6 bases, with 9 bases of the junction left unmatched. The CDR3 spans 13 residues. The CDR3 is CATRRGTGHGYTF. CDR3 nucleotide sequence: TGTGCCACCCGCCGGGGGACAGGGCATGGCTACACCTTC.

The rearrangement links TRBV29-1 to TRBJ1-5; TRBD1 matches at 8 bases. V trimming: 6 bases; J trimming: 5 bases; junction bases outside the gene matches: 6. The germline gives CDR1 SQVTM, CDR2 ANQGSEA. The CDR3 sequence is 13 residues long. Written as DNA, the CDR3 is TGCAGCGTCAGGACAGGGCTGGATCAGCCCCAGCATTTT. Translated: CSVRTGLDQPQHF.

In regard to this clone: The same CDR3 also results from other DNA sequences found in this sample. V and J are TRBV5-8 and TRBJ2-7; D gene ambiguous. Trimming took 0 bases from V and 2 from J, leaving 6 bases between them. CDR3 length: 13 amino acids. CDR1 is SGHTS, CDR2 YDEGEE, per germline. CDR3 residues: CASSLDSTYEQYF. The CDR3 coding sequence is TGTGCCAGCAGCTTGGACAGTACCTACGAGCAGTACTTC. The full variable domain, completed using reference TRBV5-8 and TRBJ2-7, is EAGVTQSPTHLIKTRGQQATLRCSPISGHTSVYWYQQALGLGLQFLLWYDEGEERNRGNFPPRFSGRQFPNYSSELNVNALELEDSALYLCASSLDSTYEQYFGPGTRLTVT.

The chain carries TRBV7-9 and TRBJ2-5; the D gene is possibly TRBD2 (6 bases). Germline assignment: CDR1 SEHNR and CDR2 FQNEAQ (reference sequence). Trimming stripped 3 bases from V and 0 bases from J, with 8 bases between. The CDR3 runs to 14 residues. This chain's CDR3 is CASSFAGYQETQYF. The CDR3 DNA reads as TGTGCCAGCAGCTTCGCGGGGTACCAAGAGACCCAGTACTTC.

The rearrangement links TRBV5-4 to TRBJ2-7; maybe TRBD1 (5 bases). Germline CDR1 SGHNT, CDR2 YYREEE (reference sequence). The CDR3 length is 17 residues. With 0 bases removed from V and 0 bases from J, the gap between germline ends came to 16 bases. CDR3 coding DNA: TGTGCCAGCAGCTTGGTTTCAGGGTCCCTAGGCTCCTACGAGCAGTACTTC. This gives the protein CASSLVSGSLGSYEQYF.

V is TRBV12-5 and J is TRBJ1-6; 7 bases map to TRBD1. CDR3 size: 15 residues. Germline assignment: CDR1 LGHNT and CDR2 FRNRAP. J was trimmed by 5 bases and V by 1 base; bases with no gene match: 2. This chain's CDR3 is CASGLGQGNNSPLHF. For the CDR3, the DNA is TGTGCTAGTGGTTTGGGACAGGGTAATAATTCACCCCTCCACTTT.

This clone was seen once. J is TRBJ2-5 and V is TRBV28, with D perhaps TRBD2 (6 bases). V shed 6 bases and J shed 3 bases, with 17 bases lying between them. In germline, CDR1 is MDHEN, CDR2 SYDVKM. This CDR3 has 15 residues. The CDR3: CASRPLRPGEETQYF. For the CDR3, the DNA is TGTGCCAGCAGGCCCCTGCGACCGGGGGAAGAGACCCAGTACTTC.

This rearrangement joins TRBV20-1 to TRBJ1-1; TRBD1 matches 8 bases. This CDR3 has 11 amino acids. Per germline, CDR1 DFQATT and CDR2 SNEGSKA (reference sequence). Trimming cost V 6 bases and J 9 bases; bases outside gene matches: 6. The CDR3 protein is CSAPRTGQAFF. The CDR3 DNA reads as TGCAGTGCACCCAGGACAGGGCAAGCTTTCTTT.

V usage is TRBV7-2 and J usage is TRBJ2-5, with D possibly being TRBD1 (6 bases). The CDR3 runs to 14 residues. Trimming left V 1 base short and J 7 bases short, with 13 bases between. The V gene's germline CDR1 is SGHTA and CDR2 FQGNSA. For the CDR3, the DNA is TGTGCCAGCAGCTTAGGCGAGGGGGTAGGGACCCAGTACTTC. Translation gives CASSLGEGVGTQYF. The full variable domain, completed using reference TRBV7-2 and TRBJ2-5, is GAGVSQSPSNKVTEKGKDVELRCDPISGHTALYWYRQSLGQGLEFLIYFQGNSAPDKSGLPSDRFSAERTGGSVSTLTIQRTQQEDSAVYLCASSLGEGVGTQYFGPGTRLLVL.

The rearrangement joins TRBV18 to TRBJ2-7; 8 nucleotides align to TRBD1. This CDR3 has 13 amino acids. Germline loops: CDR1 KGHSH, CDR2 LQKENI. The V and J ends lost 6 bases and 6 bases, in that order; junction bases with no gene match: 7. CDR3 bases: TGTGCCAGCTCTCAACAGGGGGACATCGAGCAGTACTTC. This gives the protein CASSQQGDIEQYF.